The 8 T cell receptor beta chains in this list originate from one sample, sequenced in a study of OX40 agonist ivuxolimab in advanced cancers. Measured with immunoSEQ multiplex PCR; TCRdb has only the in-frame clones, and not every one. The table shows some 83,000 clones, with 86% occurring only once. The material was CD4+ or CD8+ T cells sorted from blood, obtained in a trial of the OX40 agonist ivuxolimab. The receptor set was obtained from an adult with an advanced solid tumor such as melanoma, head and neck, liver or kidney cancer.

The chain links TRBV7-3 to TRBJ2-5, with D possibly TRBD2 on 6 matching bases. The CDR3 spans 13 residues. CDR1 and CDR2 (germline): SGHTA, FQGTGA. The ends were cut back, 5 bases at V and 3 bases at J, with 10 bases in the middle. The CDR3 DNA reads TGTGCCAGCAGCCCACCGGGGGAAGAGACCCAGTACTTC. This codes for CASSPPGEETQYF.

The gene calls are TRBV7-3 and TRBJ1-2, with TRBD1 matching 8 bases. Germline V gives CDR1 SGHTA, CDR2 FQGTGA. V was clipped by 5 bases and J by 2 bases; unmatched bases: 7. This CDR3 has 15 amino acids. As DNA, the CDR3 is TGTGCCAGCAGCCCCGCCGGGACAGGCAACTATGGCTACACCTTC. Residues: CASSPAGTGNYGYTF. Full variable domain (remainder filled in from reference TRBV7-3 and TRBJ1-2): GAGVSQTPSNKVTEKGKYVELRCDPISGHTALYWYRQSLGQGPEFLIYFQGTGAADDSGLPNDRFFAVRPEGSVSTLKIQRTERGDSAVYLCASSPAGTGNYGYTFGSGTRLTVV.

This chain uses TRBV2 with TRBJ1-2, with 7 positions matching TRBD1. J was trimmed by 3 bases and V by 5 bases; bases with no gene match: 3. The germline gives CDR1 SNHLY, CDR2 FYNNEI. This CDR3 has 13 residues. Written as DNA, the CDR3 is TGTGCCAGCAGTCCTGACAGGGACTATGGCTACACCTTC. It specifies CASSPDRDYGYTF.

The CDR3 reads CASRPGQNTGELFF. The CDR3 nucleotides are TGTGCCAGCAGACCGGGACAGAACACCGGGGAGCTGTTTTTT. The chain combines TRBV27 with TRBJ2-2; tentatively, D is TRBD1 (6 bases). With 6 bases removed from V and 1 base from J, the gap between germline ends came to 9 bases. In germline, CDR1 is MNHEY, CDR2 SMNVEV (reference sequence). CDR3 length: 14 amino acids.

The chain carries TRBV7-2 and TRBJ1-4, with D tentatively TRBD1 (5 bases). Germline V gene lookup returns CDR1 SGHTA and CDR2 FQGNSA. The CDR3 has 13 residues. Trimming removed 1 base from V and 10 bases from J, with 10 bases in between. The CDR3 nucleotides are TGTGCCAGCAGCTTAGTCGGGGGTCGAAAACTGTTTTTT. Residues: CASSLVGGRKLFF.

The chain carries TRBV15 and TRBJ1-4; the match to TRBD1 covers 8 bases. The junction had 5 bases not matched to a gene; V was cut back by 2 bases and J by 3 bases. Germline V gene data show CDR1 as LNHNV and CDR2 as YYDKDF (reference sequence). This CDR3 is 16 amino acids long. The CDR3, as DNA: TGTGCCACCAGCAGAAACCCGACAGGGGCTAATGAAAAACTGTTTTTT. It specifies CATSRNPTGANEKLFF.

This clone was seen more than once but under ten times. The chain carries TRBV5-4 and TRBJ2-3; D is unresolved. V was shortened by 3 bases and J by 0 bases, with 11 bases between the two germline ends. The V gene's germline CDR1 is SGHNT and CDR2 YYREEE (reference sequence). This CDR3 contains 15 residues. CDR3 loop: CASSSKTDSTDTQYF. The CDR3 DNA follows: TGTGCCAGCAGCTCAAAAACCGATAGCACAGATACGCAGTATTTT.

This clone has more than one count but fewer than ten. The chain employs TRBV18 and TRBJ1-4; TRBD1 might be the D (5 bases). Germline loops: CDR1 KGHSH, CDR2 LQKENI. Trimming left V 8 bases short and J 5 bases short, with 15 bases between. The CDR3 length is 14 residues. As DNA, the CDR3 is TGTGCCAGCCGAGGTGGCAGGGAAAATGAAAAACTGTTTTTT. Residues: CASRGGRENEKLFF.